The sequence of this T cell receptor (beta chain) was determined in a study of CD8+ T cells in alopecia areata. Sequencing relied on a cDNA template that was reverse transcribed from extracted RNA. The protocol was immunoSEQ multiplex PCR, while the TCRdb copy is restricted to in-frame clones and leaves out a portion. This sample has some 170,000 clones, with more than 60% found just once. Individuals with alopecia areata gave both lesional scalp punch biopsies and peripheral blood for collection. Specimen: CD4+ T cells sorted from blood, collected at week 0. The clonotype was recovered from a human donor with alopecia areata.

CDR3 in amino acids: CASPGGPGGYTF. CDR3 DNA sequence: TGTGCCAGCCCCGGCGGGCCTGGTGGCTACACCTTC. This chain links TRBV11-3 with TRBJ1-2; D unclear. This CDR3 spans 12 amino acids. V lost 8 bases and J lost 7, with 14 bases in between. The germline CDR1 and CDR2 sequences are SGHNT and YENEEA.